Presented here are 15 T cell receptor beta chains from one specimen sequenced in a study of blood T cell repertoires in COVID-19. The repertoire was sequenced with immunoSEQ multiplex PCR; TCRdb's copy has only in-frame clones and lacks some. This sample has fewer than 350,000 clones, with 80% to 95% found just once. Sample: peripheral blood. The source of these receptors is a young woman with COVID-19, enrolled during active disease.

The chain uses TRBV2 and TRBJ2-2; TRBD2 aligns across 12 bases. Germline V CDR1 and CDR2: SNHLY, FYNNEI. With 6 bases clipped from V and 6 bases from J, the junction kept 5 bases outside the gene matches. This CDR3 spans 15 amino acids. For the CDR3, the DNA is TGTGCCAGCAGGCCCCCTAGCGGGAGGGCCGGGGAGCTGTTTTTT. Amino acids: CASRPPSGRAGELFF.

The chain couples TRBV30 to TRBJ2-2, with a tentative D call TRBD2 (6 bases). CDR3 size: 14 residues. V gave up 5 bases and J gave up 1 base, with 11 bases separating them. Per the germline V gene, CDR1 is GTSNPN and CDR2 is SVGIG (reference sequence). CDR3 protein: CAWGRRGNTGELFF. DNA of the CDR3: TGTGCCTGGGGAAGGCGGGGGAACACCGGGGAGCTGTTTTTT.

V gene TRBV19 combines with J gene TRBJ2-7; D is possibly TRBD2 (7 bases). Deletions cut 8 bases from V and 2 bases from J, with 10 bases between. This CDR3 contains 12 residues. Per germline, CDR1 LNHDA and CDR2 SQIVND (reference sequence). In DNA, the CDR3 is TGTGCCAGTGGGGAGGGGGCCTACGAGCAGTACTTC. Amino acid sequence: CASGEGAYEQYF. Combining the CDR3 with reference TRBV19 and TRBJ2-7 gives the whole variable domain DGGITQSPKYLFRKEGQNVTLSCEQNLNHDAMYWYRQDPGQGLRLIYYSQIVNDFQKGDIAEGYSVSREKKESFPLTVTSAQKNPTAFYLCASGEGAYEQYFGPGTRLTVT.

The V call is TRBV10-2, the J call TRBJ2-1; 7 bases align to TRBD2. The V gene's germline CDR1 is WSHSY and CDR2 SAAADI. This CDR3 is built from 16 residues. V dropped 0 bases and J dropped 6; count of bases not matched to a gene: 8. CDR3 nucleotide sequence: TGCGCCAGCAGTGAGTCGGGGGGGGTGAGGAGCAATGAGCAGTTCTTC. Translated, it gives CASSESGGVRSNEQFF.

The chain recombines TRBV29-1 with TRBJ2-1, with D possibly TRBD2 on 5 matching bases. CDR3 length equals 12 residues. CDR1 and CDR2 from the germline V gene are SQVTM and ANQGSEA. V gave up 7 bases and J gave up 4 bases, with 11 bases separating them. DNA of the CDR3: TGCAGCGCCGAAGCGGTTTACAATGAGCAGTTCTTC. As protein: CSAEAVYNEQFF.

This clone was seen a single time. CDR3 loop: CASSRLDGNTEAFF. The CDR3 bases are TGTGCCAGCAGTCGCCTAGACGGTAACACTGAAGCTTTCTTT. The chain recombines TRBV28 with TRBJ1-1; no firm D call. V gave up 5 bases and J gave up 2 bases, with 12 bases separating them. Germline V gene lookup returns CDR1 MDHEN and CDR2 SYDVKM. The CDR3 totals 14 residues.

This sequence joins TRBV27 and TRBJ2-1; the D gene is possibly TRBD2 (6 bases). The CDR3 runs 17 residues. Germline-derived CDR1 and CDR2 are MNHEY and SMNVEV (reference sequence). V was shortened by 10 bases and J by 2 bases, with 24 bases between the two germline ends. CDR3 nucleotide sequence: TGTGCCACCGGGGCCTACGCTGGGACTCGGGCCTACAATGAGCAGTTCTTC. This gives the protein CATGAYAGTRAYNEQFF.

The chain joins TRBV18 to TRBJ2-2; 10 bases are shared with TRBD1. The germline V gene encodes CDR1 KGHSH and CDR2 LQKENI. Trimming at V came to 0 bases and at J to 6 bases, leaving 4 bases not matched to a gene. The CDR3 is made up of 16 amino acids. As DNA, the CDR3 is TGTGCCAGCTCACCACCCGACAGGGGGCATGCCGGGGAGCTGTTTTTT. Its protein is CASSPPDRGHAGELFF.

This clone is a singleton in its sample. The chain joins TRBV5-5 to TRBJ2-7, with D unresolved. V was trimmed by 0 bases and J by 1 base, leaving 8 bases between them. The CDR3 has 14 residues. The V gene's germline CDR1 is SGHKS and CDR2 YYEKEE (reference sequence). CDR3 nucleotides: TGTGCCAGCAGCTTGGGGCTTCTGTCCTACGAGCAGTACTTC. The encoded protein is CASSLGLLSYEQYF.

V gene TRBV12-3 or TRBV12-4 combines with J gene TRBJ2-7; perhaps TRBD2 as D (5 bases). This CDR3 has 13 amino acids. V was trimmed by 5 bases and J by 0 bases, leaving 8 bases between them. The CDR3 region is CASSAGDSYEQYF. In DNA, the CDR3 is TGTGCCAGCAGTGCGGGTGACTCCTACGAGCAGTACTTC.

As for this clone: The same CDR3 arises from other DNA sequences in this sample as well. The chain's CDR3 is CASSRQLNTEAFF. The CDR3 bases are TGTGCCAGCAGTCGACAACTGAACACTGAAGCTTTCTTT. The rearrangement uses TRBV6-5 and TRBJ1-1, with D uncertain. Trimming removed 5 bases at V and 0 bases at J, with 7 bases between. Germline V gene lookup returns CDR1 MNHEY and CDR2 SVGAGI. The CDR3 extends over 13 amino acids.

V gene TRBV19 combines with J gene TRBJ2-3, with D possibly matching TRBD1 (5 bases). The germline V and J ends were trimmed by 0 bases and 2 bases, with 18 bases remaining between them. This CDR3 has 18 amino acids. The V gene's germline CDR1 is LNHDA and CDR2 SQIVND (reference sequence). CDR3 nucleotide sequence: TGTGCCAGTAGTATAGATTTGGCAGGGCCTACTCTCACAGATACGCAGTATTTT. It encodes CASSIDLAGPTLTDTQYF.

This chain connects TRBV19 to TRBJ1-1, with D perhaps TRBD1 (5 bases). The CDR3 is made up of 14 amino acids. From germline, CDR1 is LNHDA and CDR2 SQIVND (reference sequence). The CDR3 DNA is TGTGCGTCGGGGGGGTTGACGATGAACACTGAAGCTTTCTTT. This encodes CASGGLTMNTEAFF.

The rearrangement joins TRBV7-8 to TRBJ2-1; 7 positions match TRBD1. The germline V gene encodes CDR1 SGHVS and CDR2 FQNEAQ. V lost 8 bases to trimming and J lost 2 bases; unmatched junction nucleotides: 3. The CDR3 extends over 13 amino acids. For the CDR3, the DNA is TGTGCCAGCCAGACAGGGCCCTACAATGAGCAGTTCTTC. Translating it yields CASQTGPYNEQFF.

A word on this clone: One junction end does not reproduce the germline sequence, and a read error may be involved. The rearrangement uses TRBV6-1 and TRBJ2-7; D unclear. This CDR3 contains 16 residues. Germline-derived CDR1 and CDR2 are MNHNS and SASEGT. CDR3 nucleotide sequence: TGTGCCAGCAGCGAAGAATCGGAACAGCTGATATACGAGCAGTACTTC. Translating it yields CASSEESEQLIYEQYF.